The 32 T cell receptor beta chains listed next were all sequenced from one sample in a study of blood T cell repertoires in COVID-19. The data were produced by immunoSEQ multiplex PCR, yet TCRdb's version contains in-frame clones alone and is incomplete. Among about 200,000 clones listed, 65% to 90% were seen once. Sequencing was performed on peripheral blood. The receptors derive from a human donor in a cohort sampled during active COVID-19.

V gene TRBV7-2 combines with J gene TRBJ1-5, with D perhaps TRBD1 (5 bases). Germline V gene data show CDR1 as SGHTA and CDR2 as FQGNSA. V shed 5 bases and J shed 0 bases, with 11 bases lying between them. This CDR3 is built from 15 residues. In DNA form, the CDR3 reads TGTGCCAGCAGCCCAGGGTTAGCTAGCAATCAGCCCCAGCATTTT. Translated: CASSPGLASNQPQHF.

This chain uses TRBV18 with TRBJ1-6; no clear D. The CDR3 spans 15 residues. Germline CDR1 is KGHSH and CDR2 is LQKENI. Deletions cut 2 bases from V and 7 bases from J, with 12 bases between. The CDR3 protein is CASSPRRERNSPLHF. The DNA for the CDR3 is TGTGCCAGCTCACCAAGAAGGGAGCGAAATTCACCCCTCCACTTT.

This clone has just one count. This sequence joins TRBV4-1 and TRBJ2-7; 10 bases are a match to TRBD1. After removal of 1 base from V and 6 bases from J, the junction contained 6 bases not matched to a gene. Germline values: CDR1 MGHRA, CDR2 YSYEKL. This CDR3 region has 15 residues. The CDR3 protein is CASSQVRDRGREQYF. CDR3 DNA: TGCGCCAGCAGCCAAGTCCGGGACAGGGGTCGCGAGCAGTACTTC.

The genes are TRBV7-9 and TRBJ1-1; perhaps TRBD1 as D (6 bases). The CDR3 is 14 residues long. V gave up 0 bases and J gave up 6 bases, with 11 bases separating them. The germline CDR1 and CDR2 sequences are SEHNR and FQNEAQ (reference sequence). Here the CDR3 DNA reads TGTGCCAGCAGCTTAGCGCAGGGGTCGGCTGAAGCTTTCTTT. It is translated as CASSLAQGSAEAFF.

V gene TRBV5-8 combines with J gene TRBJ2-7; TRBD2 agrees at 9 bases. The CDR3 loop spans 15 amino acids. Losses at the gene ends were 0 bases for V and 4 bases for J; bases not matched to a gene: 5. The germline gives CDR1 SGHTS, CDR2 YDEGEE. The CDR3 nucleotides are TGTGCCAGCAGCTTGGAGGCGGGAGGGCCGTACGAGCAGTACTTC. Translating it yields CASSLEAGGPYEQYF.

The rearrangement joins TRBV16 to TRBJ2-4; 7 bases agree with TRBD1. V was pared by 4 bases and J by 1 base, with 1 base of the junction left unmatched. The CDR3 consists of 14 residues. CDR1 and CDR2 (germline): KGHSY, FQNENV. CDR3 nucleotides: TGTGCCAGCAGCCCACAGGGGGCCAAAAACATTCAGTACTTC. Protein: CASSPQGAKNIQYF.

The chain carries TRBV6-2 or TRBV6-3 and TRBJ1-5, with a possible D match to TRBD1 (5 bases). The CDR3 runs to 15 residues. Germline V CDR1 and CDR2: MNHEY, SVGEGT. V was trimmed by 2 bases and J by 7 bases, leaving 15 bases between them. The DNA of the CDR3 is TGTGCCAGCAGTTACCCGGCCAGGGTGGGACAGCCCCAGCATTTT. Its protein is CASSYPARVGQPQHF.

This chain uses TRBV3-1 (or the pseudogene TRBV3-2) with TRBJ1-4; D is uncertain. The CDR3 has 14 amino acids. Germline CDR1 is LGHDT and CDR2 is YNNKEL (reference sequence). V was shortened by 4 bases and J by 0 bases, with 6 bases between the two germline ends. The DNA of the CDR3 is TGTGCCAGCAGCCTTCTTACAACTAATGAAAAACTGTTTTTT. Translating gives CASSLLTTNEKLFF.

This clone was found a few times. The chain couples TRBV18 to TRBJ2-2, with 10 bases fitting TRBD1. Germline loops: CDR1 KGHSH, CDR2 LQKENI. The CDR3 covers 15 residues. The ends lost 3 bases at V and 3 bases at J; junction bases unmatched: 1. Here the CDR3 DNA reads TGTGCCAGCTCACCCGGGACAGGGGACACCGGGGAGCTGTTTTTT. Protein sequence: CASSPGTGDTGELFF.

This rearrangement joins TRBV11-2 to TRBJ1-1; the match to TRBD1 covers 8 bases. The germline gives CDR1 SGHAT, CDR2 FQNNGV. This CDR3 comprises 15 residues. Germline trimming cut 5 bases from V and 0 bases from J; bases unmatched to any gene: 5. The CDR3 sequence is CASSPHRGLNTEAFF. The CDR3 DNA reads as TGTGCCAGCAGCCCGCACAGGGGGTTGAACACTGAAGCTTTCTTT.

In the case of this clone: The junction shows a germline mismatch at one end, possibly a read error. The chain carries TRBV27 and TRBJ2-1, with 10 bases aligning to TRBD2. Germline V gene lookup returns CDR1 MNHEY and CDR2 SMNVEV (reference sequence). CDR3 length: 11 residues. The CDR3 DNA sequence: TGTGCCAGCACTAGCGGGAGAATCGGGATCTTC. It encodes CASTSGRIGIF.

This clone was seen just once. The chain has TRBV18 and TRBJ2-5; 7 bases match TRBD2. V shed 2 bases, J shed 7 bases, and the junction held 13 bases outside the gene matches. The CDR3 extends over 16 amino acids. CDR1 is KGHSH and CDR2 is LQKENI in the germline V gene. CDR3 loop: CASSPGAGLLDGTQYF. The CDR3 region has the DNA TGTGCCAGCTCACCAGGAGCGGGATTACTCGACGGGACCCAGTACTTC.

V gene TRBV5-1 combines with J gene TRBJ2-7; D is perhaps TRBD2 (5 bases). Trimming left V 2 bases short and J 5 bases short, with 14 bases between. This CDR3 comprises 14 residues. Germline V gene lookup returns CDR1 SGHRS and CDR2 YFSETQ. CDR3 sequence: CASSFGIGIHEQYF. The DNA for the CDR3 is TGCGCCAGCAGCTTCGGTATCGGGATACACGAGCAGTACTTC.

The V and J genes are TRBV2 and TRBJ2-1; 9 nucleotides match TRBD1. Germline-derived CDR1 and CDR2 are SNHLY and FYNNEI. The trim removed 6 bases at V and 3 bases at J, leaving 3 bases unmatched. This CDR3 is 14 amino acids long. The CDR3 protein is CASRGQGYYNEQFF. The CDR3, as DNA: TGTGCCAGCAGGGGACAGGGTTACTACAATGAGCAGTTCTTC.

This chain joins TRBV5-6 and TRBJ1-1; D ambiguous. Germline CDR1 SGHDT, CDR2 YYEEEE. V lost 1 base and J 6 bases, leaving 19 bases between the germline ends. This CDR3 comprises 16 residues. The CDR3 region is CASSLKSAAGGPEAFF. Written as DNA, the CDR3 is TGTGCCAGCAGCTTGAAGAGCGCGGCTGGAGGCCCTGAAGCTTTCTTT.

The CDR3 nucleotides read TGTGCCAGCCAGGGTTCCTCCACCTACGAGCAGTACTTC. Amino acid sequence: CASQGSSTYEQYF. The J gene is TRBJ2-7, the V gene TRBV7-9, with a tentative D call TRBD1 (5 bases). CDR1 and CDR2 (germline): SEHNR, FQNEAQ (reference sequence). V lost 8 bases, J lost 2 bases, and 13 bases lay in between. CDR3 length equals 13 residues.

V gene TRBV5-1 combines with J gene TRBJ1-1, with a tentative D call TRBD1 (5 bases). Trimming cost V 0 bases and J 1 base, with 10 bases left between them. Germline-derived CDR1 and CDR2 are SGHRS and YFSETQ. This CDR3 comprises 15 residues. The CDR3 reads CASSLVVGPNTEAFF. Here the CDR3 DNA reads TGCGCCAGCAGCTTGGTGGTGGGGCCGAACACTGAAGCTTTCTTT.

The CDR3 here is CASSLRGLAGYNEQFF. DNA for the CDR3: TGTGCCAGCAGTTTAAGAGGACTAGCGGGATACAATGAGCAGTTCTTC. V is TRBV27 and J is TRBJ2-1; TRBD2 matches 12 bases. The CDR3 covers 16 residues. CDR1 is MNHEY and CDR2 is SMNVEV in the germline V gene (reference sequence). The junction had 3 bases not matched to a gene; V was cut back by 2 bases and J by 4 bases.

A few counts support this clone. This chain links TRBV6-6 with TRBJ1-2; TRBD1 matches 7 bases. The CDR3 sequence is 12 residues long. CDR1 is MNHNY, CDR2 SVGAGI, per germline (reference sequence). V was clipped by 7 bases and J by 5 bases; unmatched bases: 4. The CDR3 sequence: CASTEQGYGYTF. The CDR3 coding sequence is TGTGCCAGCACCGAACAGGGGTATGGCTACACCTTC.

This rearrangement joins TRBV6-5 to TRBJ2-7; D perhaps matches TRBD1 (6 bases). V gave up 6 bases and J gave up 5 bases, with 20 bases separating them. Germline V CDR1 and CDR2: MNHEY, SVGAGI. The CDR3 totals 15 residues. CDR3 sequence (DNA): TGTGCCAGCAGCAGAACAGGGCTCTCATCCCACGAGCAGTACTTC. Translating gives CASSRTGLSSHEQYF.

This chain links TRBV9 with TRBJ2-3; 8 nucleotides agree with TRBD2. Germline assignment: CDR1 SGDLS and CDR2 YYNGEE. The V segment lost 0 bases and the J segment 7 bases; nucleotides outside the gene matches: 10. There are 16 residues in the CDR3. CDR3 region: CASSVDRISGIHTQYF. The CDR3 DNA reads as TGTGCCAGCAGCGTAGATCGGATTAGCGGGATACATACGCAGTATTTT.

J is TRBJ2-1 and V is TRBV11-2, with 10 bases that match TRBD2. V lost 6 bases and J lost 5; bases outside the gene matches: 7. The CDR3 is made up of 15 amino acids. The V gene's germline CDR1 is SGHAT and CDR2 FQNNGV. The CDR3 reads CASRTLAGVDNEQFF. The CDR3 coding sequence is TGTGCCAGCAGGACCCTAGCGGGAGTGGACAATGAGCAGTTCTTC.

This clone has just a few counts. The V and J genes are TRBV29-1 and TRBJ2-7; possibly TRBD1 for D (6 bases). The V and J ends lost 7 bases and 3 bases respectively, with 13 bases between them. CDR1 SQVTM and CDR2 ANQGSEA come from the germline V gene. The CDR3 runs to 12 residues. CDR3 sequence reads: CSAGQTYYEQYF. CDR3 sequence (DNA): TGCAGCGCCGGACAGACTTACTACGAGCAGTACTTC.

The chain joins TRBV7-9 to TRBJ1-1; possible D gene TRBD1, 5 bases. Trimming pared 1 base from V and 1 base from J, leaving 10 bases between. This CDR3 is built from 15 residues. Germline V lookup: CDR1 SEHNR, CDR2 FQNEAQ (reference sequence). CDR3 residues: CASSLVGQGNTEAFF. CDR3 bases: TGTGCCAGCAGCTTAGTCGGGCAGGGGAACACTGAAGCTTTCTTT.

The chain combines TRBV30 with TRBJ1-3; D is undetermined. The V end lost 7 bases, the J end lost 4 bases, and 11 bases lay between the germline ends. The CDR3 consists of 12 residues. Germline values: CDR1 GTSNPN, CDR2 SVGIG (reference sequence). The DNA of the CDR3 is TGTGCCTCCCGACTCGGCGGAAACACCATATATTTT. Translated: CASRLGGNTIYF. The variable domain in full, with the rest retrieved from reference TRBV30 and TRBJ1-3, is SQTIHQWPATLVQPVGSPLSLECTVEGTSNPNLYWYRQAAGRGLQLLFYSVGIGQISSEVPQNLSASRPQDRQFILSSKKLLLSDSGFYLCASRLGGNTIYFGEGSWLTVV.

This clone was detected a few times. The V gene is TRBV6-1, the J gene TRBJ1-5; 8 positions match TRBD1. Germline CDR1 MNHNS, CDR2 SASEGT. This CDR3 has 16 residues. V lost 0 bases to trimming and J lost 2 bases; unmatched junction nucleotides: 3. The CDR3 here is CASSEAPRGRNQPQHF. The CDR3 DNA follows: TGTGCCAGCAGTGAAGCGCCCAGGGGGCGCAATCAGCCCCAGCATTTT.

This clone was observed a handful of times. The rearrangement uses TRBV27 and TRBJ2-7; D remains unclear. The CDR3 length is 12 residues. V lost 3 bases and J lost 1, with 4 bases in between. CDR1 and CDR2 from the germline V gene are MNHEY and SMNVEV (reference sequence). DNA of the CDR3: TGTGCCAGCAGTTTCAATTCCTACGAGCAGTACTTC. This translates into CASSFNSYEQYF.

The rearrangement joins TRBV5-1 to TRBJ1-6, with 9 bases fitting TRBD1. The CDR3 length is 17 residues. Germline CDR1 SGHRS, CDR2 YFSETQ. Trimming at V came to 4 bases and at J to 0 bases, leaving 5 bases not matched to a gene. CDR3 DNA sequence: TGCGCCAGCAGCCCTGGACAGGGGAGCTCCTATAATTCACCCCTCCACTTT. Amino acids: CASSPGQGSSYNSPLHF.

This rearrangement joins TRBV5-1 to TRBJ2-7; 8 bases are shared with TRBD1. V lost 4 bases to trimming and J lost 2 bases; unmatched junction nucleotides: 11. The CDR3 totals 16 residues. Germline V CDR1 and CDR2: SGHRS, YFSETQ. CDR3 nucleotides: TGCGCCAGCAGCCCCACTGGACAGGGAGGACCCTACGAGCAGTACTTC. It specifies CASSPTGQGGPYEQYF.

The chain's CDR3 is CASSPALTDYEQYF. The CDR3 region has the DNA TGTGCCAGTAGTCCCGCCTTGACTGACTACGAGCAGTACTTC. J is TRBJ2-7 and V is TRBV19; D call uncertain. Trimming pared 5 bases from V and 3 bases from J, leaving 14 bases between. The CDR3 has 14 amino acids. Per germline, CDR1 LNHDA and CDR2 SQIVND (reference sequence).

The chain links TRBV20-1 to TRBJ2-1; 14 bases fit TRBD2. Germline lookup yields CDR1 DFQATT and CDR2 SNEGSKA (reference sequence). Germline trimming cut 3 bases from V and 4 bases from J; bases unmatched to any gene: 17. This CDR3 contains 20 residues. CDR3 bases: TGCAGTGCTAGTAGTCCCCCGGGACTAGCGGGAGTTAGGGGTTACAATGAGCAGTTCTTC. Its translation is CSASSPPGLAGVRGYNEQFF.

This chain links TRBV27 with TRBJ2-1; 7 bases match TRBD2. V dropped 1 base and J dropped 7; count of bases not matched to a gene: 4. Germline CDR1 is MNHEY and CDR2 is SMNVEV (reference sequence). The CDR3 spans 14 residues. The CDR3 coding sequence is TGTGCCAGCAGTTTATTGGGAGGGTTTAATGAGCAGTTCTTC. This encodes CASSLLGGFNEQFF.